A single sample gave rise to the 19 T cell receptor beta chains below, sequenced in a study of shared clonotypes between healthy human individuals. TCRdb keeps only in-frame clones here, not all; method: immunoSEQ multiplex PCR. The sample contains more than 2,000,000 clones, approximately 93% of which appear only once. Material: naive CD4+ T cells from PBMCs. Indicated subset: CD45RA+ positively selected. The receptors stem from a man aged 18 to 35 in good health. Some clones in this sample may be carry-over from other donors' samples.

V and J are TRBV9 and TRBJ2-1; D possibly uses TRBD1 or TRBD2 (5 bases each). V gave up 4 bases and J gave up 0 bases, with 11 bases separating them. The CDR3 length is 15 residues. From germline, CDR1 is SGDLS and CDR2 YYNGEE. In DNA, the CDR3 is TGTGCCAGCAGCAAGATTGGGGGCTCCTACAATGAGCAGTTCTTC. It specifies CASSKIGGSYNEQFF.

The chain is built from TRBV6-5 and TRBJ1-2; a weak D match, TRBD1 (6 bases). Germline V CDR1 and CDR2: MNHEY, SVGAGI. This CDR3 spans 15 amino acids. The V end lost 0 bases, the J end lost 2 bases, and 10 bases lay between the germline ends. The chain's CDR3 is CASSYSWGRNYGYTF. The CDR3 nucleotides read TGTGCCAGCAGTTACTCGTGGGGGCGGAACTATGGCTACACCTTC.

The genes are TRBV27 and TRBJ1-5, with 9 bases matching TRBD1. The V and J ends lost 1 base and 9 bases, in that order; junction bases with no gene match: 10. CDR1 and CDR2 (germline): MNHEY, SMNVEV (reference sequence). The CDR3 extends over 16 amino acids. CDR3 sequence: CASSLYPGTGIMPQHF. CDR3 nucleotides: TGTGCCAGCAGTTTATACCCCGGGACAGGGATCATGCCCCAGCATTTT.

As concerns this clone: In the same sample, other DNA sequences code for this CDR3. This rearrangement joins TRBV30 to TRBJ1-2; no reliable D call. Germline values: CDR1 GTSNPN, CDR2 SVGIG (reference sequence). V dropped 0 bases and J dropped 8 bases, with 7 bases sitting between them. This CDR3 has 11 amino acids. As DNA, the CDR3 is TGTGCCTGGAGTGTCGGGGAGGGCTACACCTTC. The encoded protein is CAWSVGEGYTF.

This chain connects TRBV5-4 to TRBJ2-6; possible D gene TRBD1, 5 bases. This CDR3 comprises 16 residues. The germline V gene encodes CDR1 SGHNT and CDR2 YYREEE (reference sequence). Trimming took 6 bases from V and 0 from J, leaving 13 bases between them. The CDR3 spells CASTGQQVSGANVLTF. CDR3 DNA sequence: TGTGCCAGCACCGGTCAACAGGTCTCTGGGGCCAACGTCCTGACTTTC.

The CDR3 here is CASNRQGADTQYF. CDR3 sequence (DNA): TGTGCCAGCAACCGACAGGGGGCAGATACGCAGTATTTT. V and J are TRBV5-5 and TRBJ2-3, with 9 bases identical to TRBD1. Germline trimming cut 6 bases from V and 4 bases from J; bases unmatched to any gene: 3. The CDR3 consists of 13 residues. CDR1 is SGHKS, CDR2 YYEKEE, per germline (reference sequence). The entire variable domain, with the rest obtained from reference TRBV5-5 and TRBJ2-3, is as follows: DAGVTQSPTHLIKTRGQQVTLRCSPISGHKSVSWYQQVLGQGPQFIFQYYEKEERGRGNFPDRFSARQFPNYSSELNVNALLLGDSALYLCASNRQGADTQYFGPGTRLTVL.

This chain connects TRBV10-3 to TRBJ2-3; D perhaps matches TRBD1 (6 bases). V dropped 4 bases and J dropped 0 bases, with 8 bases sitting between them. Germline CDR1 reads ENHRY; CDR2 reads SYGVKD. This CDR3 is 14 amino acids long. This CDR3 is CAISGTASTDTQYF. The CDR3 DNA reads as TGTGCCATCAGTGGGACAGCTAGCACAGATACGCAGTATTTT.

The V and J genes are TRBV29-1 and TRBJ2-2, with 9 bases fitting TRBD1. Germline V CDR1 and CDR2: SQVTM, ANQGSEA. The CDR3 sequence is 16 residues long. V shed 4 bases, J shed 6 bases, and the junction held 12 bases outside the gene matches. CDR3 coding DNA: TGCAGCGTTGGCGATCCCGGGACAGGGTGGCCCGGGGAGCTGTTTTTT. Its translation: CSVGDPGTGWPGELFF.

The chain couples TRBV21-1 to TRBJ1-4. TRBV21-1 is a listed pseudogene. The CDR3 loop spans 15 amino acids. DNA of the CDR3: TGTGCCAGCAGCACCCGTGGTGGCAGCGGGGAAAAACTGTTTTTT. This gives the protein CASSTRGGSGEKLFF.

The chain employs TRBV7-8 and TRBJ1-2, with TRBD1 identical over 7 bases. Trimming removed 3 bases from V and 5 bases from J; junction bases left unmatched: 12. Per germline, CDR1 SGHVS and CDR2 FQNEAQ. The CDR3 has 16 residues. CDR3 amino acids: CASSLNWDRRRYGYTF. The CDR3 bases are TGTGCCAGCAGCTTGAACTGGGACAGAAGGAGATATGGCTACACCTTC.

The J gene is TRBJ2-2, the V gene TRBV28, with 7 bases that match TRBD2. J lost 1 base, V lost 1 base, and 9 bases had no gene match. The CDR3 length is 18 residues. Germline V lookup: CDR1 MDHEN, CDR2 SYDVKM. For the CDR3, the DNA is TGTGCCAGCAGTTTATTTGAGCGGGGTAGCGGGAACACCGGGGAGCTGTTTTTT. Translated, it gives CASSLFERGSGNTGELFF.

The chain carries TRBV12-5 and TRBJ1-1; no clear D. Trimming removed 5 bases at V and 7 bases at J, with 11 bases between. CDR3 length: 12 amino acids. Germline assignment: CDR1 LGHNT and CDR2 FRNRAP. The CDR3 DNA reads TGTGCTAGTGGTCCGAGCGTGAGTGAAGCTTTCTTT. Protein: CASGPSVSEAFF.

This sequence joins TRBV6-5 and TRBJ1-1; D is undetermined. CDR3 size: 14 residues. V lost 6 bases to trimming and J lost 11 bases, with 22 bases between them. Germline loops: CDR1 MNHEY, CDR2 SVGAGI. This chain's CDR3 is CASRDRLRGNHAFF. CDR3 coding DNA: TGTGCCAGCAGGGACCGGCTCCGGGGTAACCATGCTTTCTTT.

Concerning this clone: In the same sample, other DNA sequences code for this CDR3. The chain couples TRBV5-1 to TRBJ2-3; D call uncertain. V was clipped by 0 bases and J by 0 bases, with 5 bases between them. This CDR3 is 14 amino acids long. Germline V gene sequence: CDR1 SGHRS, CDR2 YFSETQ. CDR3 region: CASSLATSTDTQYF. Written as DNA, the CDR3 is TGCGCCAGCAGCTTGGCTACTAGCACAGATACGCAGTATTTT. The whole variable domain, filled in from reference TRBV5-1 and TRBJ2-3, reads KAGVTQTPRYLIKTRGQQVTLSCSPISGHRSVSWYQQTPGQGLQFLFEYFSETQRNKGNFPGRFSGRQFSNSRSEMNVSTLELGDSALYLCASSLATSTDTQYFGPGTRLTVL.

This clone was seen only once. J is TRBJ2-5 and V is TRBV18; 14 bases agree with TRBD2. Per the germline V gene, CDR1 is KGHSH and CDR2 is LQKENI. The junction had 4 bases not matched to a gene; V was cut back by 3 bases and J by 4 bases. The CDR3 extends over 16 amino acids. The CDR3 DNA reads as TGTGCCAGCTCACCGGGACTAGCGGGAGTATCAGAGACCCAGTACTTC. Amino acid sequence: CASSPGLAGVSETQYF.

In DNA, the CDR3 is TGTGCCAGTACCTCAGGGAACGAAAACACCATATATTTT. Amino acids: CASTSGNENTIYF. The chain employs TRBV6-5 and TRBJ1-3, with a tentative D call TRBD1 (5 bases). The germline V and J ends were trimmed by 9 bases and 6 bases, with 15 bases remaining between them. This CDR3 region has 13 residues. The germline gives CDR1 MNHEY, CDR2 SVGAGI.

This clone showed up just a few times. The CDR3 loop reads CASSLGTGSVNTEAFF. CDR3 coding DNA: TGTGCCAGCAGCTTAGGCACGGGGTCCGTGAACACTGAAGCTTTCTTT. J is TRBJ1-1 and V is TRBV13; D ambiguous. The V and J ends lost 0 bases and 0 bases respectively, with 11 bases between them. From germline, CDR1 is PRHDT and CDR2 FYEKMQ (reference sequence). The CDR3 extends over 16 amino acids.

The count of this clone is one. V usage is TRBV7-9 and J usage is TRBJ2-2; TRBD2 matches 14 bases. Germline V lookup: CDR1 SEHNR, CDR2 FQNEAQ (reference sequence). There are 18 residues in the CDR3. Trimming at V came to 3 bases and at J to 2 bases, leaving 5 bases not matched to a gene. CDR3 in amino acids: CASSLGTSGGPNTGELFF. CDR3 in DNA: TGTGCCAGCAGCTTGGGGACTAGCGGGGGTCCAAACACCGGGGAGCTGTTTTTT.

Worth noting for this clone: Other DNA sequences within the sample encode an identical CDR3. The chain couples TRBV18 to TRBJ2-7; D may correspond to TRBD1 or TRBD2 (5 bases each). The CDR3 extends over 13 amino acids. V gave up 0 bases and J gave up 2 bases, with 5 bases separating them. CDR1 is KGHSH, CDR2 LQKENI, per germline. CDR3 nucleotides: TGTGCCAGCTCACCACCGGGGGCCTACGAGCAGTACTTC. It specifies CASSPPGAYEQYF.